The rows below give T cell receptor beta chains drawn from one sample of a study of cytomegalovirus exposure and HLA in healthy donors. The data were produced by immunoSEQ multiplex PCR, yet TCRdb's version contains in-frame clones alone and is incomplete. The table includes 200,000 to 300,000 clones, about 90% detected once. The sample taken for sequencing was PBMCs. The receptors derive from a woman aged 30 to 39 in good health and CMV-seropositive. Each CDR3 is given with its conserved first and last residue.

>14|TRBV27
CASSLHHGQQPQHF
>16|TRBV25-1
CASSARLAGGRETQYF
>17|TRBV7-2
CASSPEGLAGVAGELFF
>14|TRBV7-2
CASSLERTANEQFF
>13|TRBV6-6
CASAGPSGHEQFF
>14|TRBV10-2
CASSDQTGPTEAFF
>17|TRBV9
CASSVVGGEGRQETQYF
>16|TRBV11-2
CASSLEGVSYVYGYTF
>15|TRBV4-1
CASSDRDRGDYGYTF
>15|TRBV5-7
CASRKEAGGPGEQFF
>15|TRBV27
CASSLGGSAYNEQFF
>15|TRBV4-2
CASSQSGTSSDTQYF
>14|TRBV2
CASSGTVGLETQYF
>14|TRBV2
CASSGGLAGDEQFF
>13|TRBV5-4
CASSPGQERGYTF
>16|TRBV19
CASSILGTGGRNEQFF
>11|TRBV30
CAWSVLREQFF
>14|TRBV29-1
CSMLGTGLTDTQYF
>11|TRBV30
CAWTGIGEQYF
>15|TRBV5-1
CASSLPSQGNTEAFF
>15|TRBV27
CASSFSGTVNNEQFF
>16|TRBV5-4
CASSPGTSGDQETQYF
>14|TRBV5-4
CASSMDRGGETQYF
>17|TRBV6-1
CASSEAAGRLGNAMAFF
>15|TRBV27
CASSLQAAGAGELFF
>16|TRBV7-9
CASSVPFLESGETQYF
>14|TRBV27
CASSSPYRNNEQFF
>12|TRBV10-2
CATLGGNQPQHF
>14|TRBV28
CASSTIRSGNTIYF
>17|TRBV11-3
CASSGRTGSWANYGYTF
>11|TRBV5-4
CASSQRETQYF
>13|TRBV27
CASSFAENTEAFF
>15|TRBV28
CASSLQGLSNQPQHF
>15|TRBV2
CASSAYTGPTGELFF
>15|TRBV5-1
CASSLDGLRNYGYTF
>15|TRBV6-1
CASFSSRDRPYEQYF
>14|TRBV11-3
CASSQREGRREQYF